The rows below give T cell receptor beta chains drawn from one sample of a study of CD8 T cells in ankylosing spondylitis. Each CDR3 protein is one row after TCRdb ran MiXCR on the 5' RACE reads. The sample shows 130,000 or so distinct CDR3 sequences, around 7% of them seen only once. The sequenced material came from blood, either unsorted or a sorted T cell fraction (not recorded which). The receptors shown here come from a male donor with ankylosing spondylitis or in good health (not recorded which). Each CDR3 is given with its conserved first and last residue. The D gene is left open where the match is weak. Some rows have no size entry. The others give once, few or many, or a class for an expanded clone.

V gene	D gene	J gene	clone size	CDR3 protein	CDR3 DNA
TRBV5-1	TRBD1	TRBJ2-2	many	CASRYGTVLWTGELFF	TGCGCCAGCAGATATGGGACAGTGTTGTGGACCGGGGAGCTGTTTTTT
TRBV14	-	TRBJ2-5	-	CASSQRGVTQYF	TGTGCCAGCAGCCAGCGGGGAGTGACCCAGTACTTC
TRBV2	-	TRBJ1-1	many	CASSENTNTEAFF	TGTGCCAGCAGTGAAAACACTAACACTGAAGCTTTCTTT
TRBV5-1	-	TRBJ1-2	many	CASSSGVGYGYTF	TGCGCCAGCAGCTCAGGGGTCGGCTATGGCTACACCTTC
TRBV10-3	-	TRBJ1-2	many	CAISATGQANYGYTF	TGTGCCATCAGTGCCACGGGTCAGGCCAACTATGGCTACACCTTC
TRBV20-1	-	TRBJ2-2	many	CSARWGNTGELFF	TGCAGTGCTAGATGGGGGAACACCGGGGAGCTGTTTTTT
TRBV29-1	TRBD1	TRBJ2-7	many	CSAGGQGPYEQYF	TGCAGCGCTGGGGGACAGGGTCCCTACGAGCAGTACTTC
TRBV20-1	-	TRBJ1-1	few	CSALKYTEAFF	TGCAGTGCTTTAAAGTACACTGAAGCTTTCTTT
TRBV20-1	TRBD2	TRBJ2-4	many	CSASSRSGGLGDIQYF	TGCAGTGCTAGCTCAAGGTCGGGGGGACTGGGGGACATTCAGTACTTC
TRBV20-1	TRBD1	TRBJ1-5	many	CSAQTGGRSQPQHF	TGCAGTGCCCAAACAGGGGGAAGAAGTCAGCCCCAGCATTTT
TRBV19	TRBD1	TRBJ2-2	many	CASSTTGAGELFF	TGTGCCAGTAGTACCACAGGGGCCGGGGAGCTGTTTTTT
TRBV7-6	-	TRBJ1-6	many	CASSARAKDSPLHF	TGTGCCAGCAGCGCCCGGGCCAAGGATTCACCCCTCCACTTT
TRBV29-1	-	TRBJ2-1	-	CSAQGRGSYNEQFF	TGCAGCGCCCAGGGGAGGGGATCCTACAATGAGCAGTTCTTC
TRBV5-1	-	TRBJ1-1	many	CASSFGRQNTEAFF	TGCGCCAGCAGCTTTGGACGGCAGAACACTGAAGCTTTCTTT
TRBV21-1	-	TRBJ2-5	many	CASSKRVPQETQYF	TGTGCCAGCAGCAAACGAGTTCCCCAAGAGACCCAGTACTTC
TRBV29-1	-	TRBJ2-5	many	CSAWGVGLATNDQETQYF	TGCAGCGCATGGGGGGTCGGGCTAGCGACTAACGATCAAGAGACCCAGTACTTC
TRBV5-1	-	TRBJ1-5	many	CASSLEGRHNQPQHF	TGCGCCAGCAGCTTGGAGGGTCGTCACAATCAGCCCCAGCATTTT
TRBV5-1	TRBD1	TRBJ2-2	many	CASSPRQGAVGELFF	TGCGCCAGCAGCCCTAGACAGGGGGCTGTCGGGGAGCTGTTTTTT
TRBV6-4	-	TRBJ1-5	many	CASSEMSNQPQHF	TGTGCCAGCAGTGAAATGAGCAATCAGCCCCAGCATTTT
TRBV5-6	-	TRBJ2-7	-	CASKGSLSYEQYF	TGTGCCAGCAAGGGAAGCTTGAGCTACGAGCAGTACTTC
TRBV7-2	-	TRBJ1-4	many	CASSPQGREKLFF	TGTGCCAGCAGCCCGCAGGGTCGGGAAAAACTGTTTTTT
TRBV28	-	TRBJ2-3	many	CASSSLLDKTDTQYF	TGTGCCAGCAGTTCCCTACTAGACAAAACAGATACGCAGTATTTT
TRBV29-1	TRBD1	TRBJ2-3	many	CSVRLLLTGETDTQYF	TGCAGCGTTCGACTCCTCTTGACAGGGGAAACAGATACGCAGTATTTT
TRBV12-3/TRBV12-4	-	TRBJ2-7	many	CASSYRGQEEQYF	TGTGCCAGCAGCTACCGGGGCCAGGAAGAGCAGTACTTC
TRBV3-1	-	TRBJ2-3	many	CASSQLSGAADTQYF	TGTGCCAGCAGCCAACTGTCGGGGGCGGCGGATACGCAGTATTTT
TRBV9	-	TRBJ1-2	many	CASSDGAGVRGYTF	TGTGCCAGCAGCGATGGGGCAGGGGTGCGTGGCTACACCTTC
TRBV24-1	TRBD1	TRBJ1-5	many	CATSDPTGEDSNQPQHF	TGTGCCACCAGTGACCCGACAGGGGAGGATAGCAATCAGCCCCAGCATTTT
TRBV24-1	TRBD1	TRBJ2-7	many	CATSDPLGTGTYEQYF	TGTGCCACCAGTGATCCATTGGGGACAGGAACCTACGAGCAGTACTTC
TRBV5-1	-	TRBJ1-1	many	CASSSGTATVRAFF	TGCGCCAGCAGCTCCGGGACGGCGACGGTGAGAGCTTTCTTT
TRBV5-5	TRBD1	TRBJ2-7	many	CASSFNPDRFSYEQYF	TGTGCCAGCAGCTTTAACCCGGACAGGTTCTCCTACGAGCAGTACTTC
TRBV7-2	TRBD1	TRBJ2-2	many	CASSYGTGGSGELFF	TGTGCCAGCAGCTACGGGACAGGGGGCTCCGGGGAGCTGTTTTTT
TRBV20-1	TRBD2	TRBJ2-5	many	CSARGSAGVQETQYF	TGCAGTGCTAGGGGCTCGGCGGGAGTTCAAGAGACCCAGTACTTC
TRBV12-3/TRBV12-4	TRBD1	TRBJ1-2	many	CASSVGTDPYLPYGYTF	TGTGCCAGCAGCGTGGGGACAGACCCCTATCTCCCTTATGGCTACACCTTC
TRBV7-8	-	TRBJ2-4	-	CASSFDSAKNIQYF	TGTGCCAGCAGCTTTGATTCAGCCAAAAACATTCAGTACTTC
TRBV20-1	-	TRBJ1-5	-	CSARSGVPNQPQHF	TGCAGTGCTAGAAGTGGGGTGCCAAATCAGCCCCAGCATTTT
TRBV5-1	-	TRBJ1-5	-	CASSLVGGMSQPQHF	TGCGCCAGCAGCTTGGTAGGGGGGATGAGCCAGCCCCAGCATTTT
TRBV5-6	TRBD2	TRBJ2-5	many	CASSVPSGDVEETQYF	TGTGCCAGCAGTGTTCCTAGCGGGGATGTAGAAGAGACCCAGTACTTC
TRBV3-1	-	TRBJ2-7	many	CASSQVGYEQYF	TGTGCCAGCAGCCAAGTAGGCTACGAGCAGTACTTC
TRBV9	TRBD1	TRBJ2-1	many	CASSVEDRGYNEQFF	TGTGCCAGCAGCGTAGAGGACAGGGGCTACAATGAGCAGTTCTTC
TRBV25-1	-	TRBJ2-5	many	CASSVRPRIVTQETQYF	TGTGCCAGCAGCGTCCGACCTCGAATCGTGACCCAAGAGACCCAGTACTTC
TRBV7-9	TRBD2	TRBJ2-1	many	CASSAPERGGTYNEQFF	TGTGCCAGCAGCGCCCCGGAGCGGGGGGGTACCTACAATGAGCAGTTCTTC
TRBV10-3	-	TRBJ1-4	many	CAISRGQNGEKLFF	TGTGCCATCAGTAGGGGACAAAACGGGGAAAAACTGTTTTTT
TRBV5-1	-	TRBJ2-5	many	CASSLEQETQYF	TGCGCCAGCAGCTTGGAGCAAGAGACCCAGTACTTC
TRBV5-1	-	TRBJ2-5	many	CASSLGQGKETQYF	TGCGCCAGCAGCTTGGGGCAGGGCAAAGAGACCCAGTACTTC
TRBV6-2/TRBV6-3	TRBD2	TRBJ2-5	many	CASSPRGLAGETQYF	TGTGCCAGCAGCCCGAGGGGACTAGCGGGAGAGACCCAGTACTTC
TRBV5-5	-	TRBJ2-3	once	CASGPGVICPTDTQYF	TGTGCCAGCGGCCCTGGTGTGATCTGCCCCACAGATACGCAGTATTTT
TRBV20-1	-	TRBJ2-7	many	CSASLPGIYEQYF	TGCAGTGCTAGTCTTCCCGGGATCTACGAGCAGTACTTC
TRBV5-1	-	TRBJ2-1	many	CASSPQAGNEQFF	TGCGCCAGCAGCCCCCAGGCGGGGAATGAGCAGTTCTTC
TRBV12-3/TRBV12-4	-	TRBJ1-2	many	CASSPLPLSRAYTF	TGTGCCAGCAGTCCTCTACCCCTTTCTCGGGCCTACACCTTC
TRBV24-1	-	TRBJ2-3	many	CATSGSGSSTDTQYF	TGTGCCACCAGTGGGTCGGGATCTAGCACAGATACGCAGTATTTT
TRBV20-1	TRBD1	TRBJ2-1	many	CSAASGTGQFF	TGCAGTGCCGCTTCCGGGACAGGACAGTTCTTC